Below, 20 T cell receptor beta chains from the same sample are listed, as sequenced in a study of regulatory T cells in long-lasting Graves disease. Time point reported: persistent/refractory GD, antithyroid drugs over 5 years with positive TRAb. RNA extracted from PBMCs served as the sequencing template. iRepertoire HTBI primers and Arm-PCR of CDR3 regions built TCR beta libraries. TCRdb analysed the multiplex PCR reads with MiXCR anew, one entry per CDR3 protein. The profile shows roughly 700,000 distinct CDR3 sequences, approximately 31% of them singletons. The sequences come from peripheral blood mononuclear cells (PBMCs), collected when the disease was refractory, from a patient treated with antithyroid drugs. The receptors were sampled from a female donor with Graves disease.

Remarks on this clonotype: Just one base apart from a much larger clone, this may be a read error. The chain employs TRBV11-1 and TRBJ2-5, with 9 bases aligning to TRBD2. Germline V lookup: CDR1 SGHAT, CDR2 FQDESV (reference sequence). This CDR3 contains 14 residues. In DNA, the CDR3 is TGTGTCAGCATAGCGGGAGAGGGTCGAGAGACCCAGTACTTC. Protein product: CVSIAGEGRETQYF.

V is TRBV7-9 and J is TRBJ1-1; TRBD1 matches at 10 bases. The CDR3 length is 15 residues. Per germline, CDR1 SEHNR and CDR2 FQNEAQ (reference sequence). With V trimmed by 4 bases and J by 5 bases, 7 bases remained unmatched. CDR3 nucleotide sequence: TGTGCCAGCAGCTATGGACAGGGGGAAGTTACTGAAGCTTTCTTT. Its protein product is CASSYGQGEVTEAFF.

This clonotype was observed at least ten times. The chain has TRBV28 and TRBJ1-1; D is unclear. This CDR3 spans 13 amino acids. The V end lost 3 bases, the J end lost 3 bases, and 8 bases lay between the germline ends. Per germline, CDR1 MDHEN and CDR2 SYDVKM. The CDR3 DNA sequence: TGTGCCAGCAGTTTTGTGAGTGACACTGAAGCTTTCTTT. Its translation: CASSFVSDTEAFF.

The J gene is TRBJ2-7, the V gene TRBV6-2 or TRBV6-3; 9 nucleotides line up with TRBD1. The germline gives CDR1 MNHEY, CDR2 SVGEGT. V lost 6 bases to trimming and J lost 5 bases; unmatched junction nucleotides: 11. This CDR3 spans 15 amino acids. The chain's CDR3 is CASRTGDRVYDEQYF. As DNA, the CDR3 is TGTGCCAGCAGGACCGGGGACAGGGTGTACGACGAGCAGTACTTC.

The chain couples TRBV6-1 to TRBJ2-4; the D gene is possibly TRBD1 (6 bases). V was cut by 5 bases and J by 0 bases, with 8 bases left in between. CDR1 and CDR2 from the germline V gene are MNHNS and SASEGT. The length of the CDR3 is 14 residues. The DNA for the CDR3 is TGTGCCAGCAGTCCCAGGGGAGCCAAAAACATTCAGTACTTC. Protein sequence: CASSPRGAKNIQYF.

The chain couples TRBV4-1 to TRBJ1-4; possibly TRBD1 for D (6 bases). Trimming left V 3 bases short and J 8 bases short, with 16 bases between. CDR1 is MGHRA and CDR2 is YSYEKL in the germline V gene. This CDR3 comprises 15 residues. CDR3 bases: TGCGCCAGCAGCCAGAAGGAGTGGGGGCGAGAAAAACTGTTTTTT. Amino acids: CASSQKEWGREKLFF.

In this sample, this clonotype turned up a few times. V is TRBV6-1 and J is TRBJ1-2, with unresolved D. V was trimmed by 3 bases and J by 1 base, leaving 12 bases between them. The CDR3 is 15 amino acids. Germline CDR1 is MNHNS and CDR2 is SASEGT. The CDR3 nucleotides read TGTGCCAGCAGTGAGGCCACCGGGCTTAACTATGGCTACACCTTC. Translation: CASSEATGLNYGYTF.

This clonotype has ten or more counts. The CDR3 protein is CASSPGPADTEAFF. As DNA, the CDR3 is TGTGCCAGCAGCCCCGGACCCGCCGACACTGAAGCTTTCTTT. The chain joins TRBV6-1 to TRBJ1-1, with D unresolved. V dropped 6 bases and J dropped 3 bases, with 14 bases sitting between them. Germline V gene data show CDR1 as MNHNS and CDR2 as SASEGT. There are 14 residues in the CDR3.

This clonotype was picked up many times. This chain joins TRBV11-2 and TRBJ2-5; a possible D gene is TRBD1 (5 bases). Germline V gene sequence: CDR1 SGHAT, CDR2 FQNNGV. V was trimmed by 3 bases and J by 1 base, leaving 9 bases between them. This CDR3 is built from 14 residues. The CDR3 protein is CASSFQGFQETQYF. CDR3 DNA sequence: TGTGCCAGCAGCTTTCAGGGCTTCCAAGAGACCCAGTACTTC. Drawing the rest from reference TRBV11-2 and TRBJ2-5, the complete variable domain is EAGVAQSPRYKIIEKRQSVAFWCNPISGHATLYWYQQILGQGPKLLIQFQNNGVVDDSQLPKDRFSAERLKGVDSTLKIQPAKLEDSAVYLCASSFQGFQETQYFGPGTRLLVL.

This clonotype was seen repeatedly, ten times or more. The V and J genes are TRBV2 and TRBJ1-1, with D uncertain. Trimming took 10 bases from V and 5 from J, leaving 14 bases between them. Germline assignment: CDR1 SNHLY and CDR2 FYNNEI. The CDR3 is 12 amino acids. The CDR3 is CATADLGTEAFF. DNA for the CDR3: TGTGCCACAGCGGATTTGGGAACTGAAGCTTTCTTT.

This clonotype was counted only a few times. The chain has TRBV9 and TRBJ1-2; D call uncertain. V was shortened by 0 bases and J by 8 bases, with 17 bases between the two germline ends. This CDR3 comprises 15 residues. The germline CDR1 and CDR2 sequences are SGDLS and YYNGEE. The chain's CDR3 is CASSVGGKIGVGYTF. CDR3 DNA sequence: TGTGCCAGCAGCGTAGGAGGGAAGATCGGTGTGGGCTACACCTTC.

The chain combines TRBV20-1 with TRBJ2-7, with a possible D match to TRBD1 (6 bases). V lost 3 bases, J lost 12 bases, and 15 bases lay in between. Looked up from germline, CDR1 is DFQATT and CDR2 is SNEGSKA (reference sequence). The CDR3 contains 11 residues. The chain's CDR3 is CSARGDKVSYF. In DNA, the CDR3 is TGCAGTGCTAGGGGGGACAAGGTTTCGTACTTC.

The rearrangement links TRBV20-1 to TRBJ2-7; D call uncertain. CDR3 length: 12 amino acids. CDR1 DFQATT and CDR2 SNEGSKA come from the germline V gene (reference sequence). V lost 2 bases to trimming and J lost 2 bases, with 7 bases between them. The CDR3 bases are TGCAGTGCTAGAAGGACGACCTACGAGCAGTACTTC. This codes for CSARRTTYEQYF.

This clonotype was detected a few times. The chain combines TRBV28 with TRBJ1-1; 10 bases agree with TRBD1. Germline assignment: CDR1 MDHEN and CDR2 SYDVKM. Unmatched junction bases numbered 3, after V lost 2 bases and J lost 6 bases. The CDR3 is 14 residues long. CDR3 region: CASSLLGTGAEAFF. DNA of the CDR3: TGTGCCAGCAGTTTACTAGGGACAGGGGCTGAAGCTTTCTTT.

This clonotype has a count of ten or more. The V gene is TRBV6-5, the J gene TRBJ1-2, with D possibly TRBD1 on 5 matching bases. In germline, CDR1 is MNHEY, CDR2 SVGAGI. The CDR3 contains 14 residues. Trimming cost V 0 bases and J 5 bases, with 10 bases left between them. CDR3 sequence: CASSYSKGMYGYTF. The CDR3 DNA reads TGTGCCAGCAGTTACTCAAAGGGGATGTATGGCTACACCTTC.

V is TRBV7-2 and J is TRBJ2-4; a possible D gene is TRBD2 (6 bases). There are 15 residues in the CDR3. The germline gives CDR1 SGHTA, CDR2 FQGNSA. Trimming left V 0 bases short and J 1 base short, with 7 bases between. This CDR3 is CASSLARGAKNIQYF. The CDR3 DNA reads as TGTGCCAGCAGCTTAGCTCGGGGGGCCAAAAACATTCAGTACTTC.

CDR3 sequence: CSVGGTRATGELFF. CDR3 coding DNA: TGCAGCGTTGGAGGGACTAGAGCTACAGGGGAGCTGTTTTTT. The J gene is TRBJ2-2, the V gene TRBV29-1; 8 bases are shared with TRBD2. V lost 4 bases and J lost 8; bases outside the gene matches: 9. CDR1 and CDR2 from the germline V gene are SQVTM and ANQGSEA. There are 14 residues in the CDR3.

The chain employs TRBV18 and TRBJ1-2, with a weak D call TRBD1 (5 bases). The CDR3 is made up of 15 amino acids. Looked up from germline, CDR1 is KGHSH and CDR2 is LQKENI. V was clipped by 0 bases and J by 8 bases, with 16 bases between them. CDR3: CASSPPTGGAKGYTF. For the CDR3, the DNA is TGTGCCAGCTCACCACCGACTGGAGGGGCGAAGGGCTACACCTTC. Filled out from reference TRBV18 and TRBJ1-2, the complete variable domain reads NAGVMQNPRHLVRRRGQEARLRCSPMKGHSHVYWYRQLPEEGLKFMVYLQKENIIDESGMPKERFSAEFPKEGPSILRIQQVVRGDSAAYFCASSPPTGGAKGYTFGSGTRLTVV.

This chain links TRBV20-1 with TRBJ2-7; weak D call: TRBD1 (6 bases). Germline lookup yields CDR1 DFQATT and CDR2 SNEGSKA (reference sequence). Between the trimmed V and J ends, which lost 3 bases and 2 bases, there was a span of 14 bases. The CDR3 runs 14 residues. The CDR3 region is CSARRDITAYEQYF. DNA for the CDR3: TGCAGTGCTAGGAGGGACATTACCGCCTACGAGCAGTACTTC.

The rearrangement links TRBV20-1 to TRBJ1-1, with D tentatively TRBD1 (5 bases). Germline V gene lookup returns CDR1 DFQATT and CDR2 SNEGSKA (reference sequence). Between the trimmed V and J ends, which lost 0 bases and 4 bases, there was a span of 15 bases. The CDR3 loop spans 15 amino acids. CDR3 DNA sequence: TGCAGTGCTAGAGATCCCGCGGGGGGGAGCACTGAAGCTTTCTTT. It translates to CSARDPAGGSTEAFF.